This T cell receptor beta chain is drawn from a study of early T cells in non-severe SARS-CoV-2 infection. Study-wide context: Sequencing was performed on bulk RNA from unsorted whole blood, leaving chains unpaired.

Individual cDNA molecules received unique molecular identifiers during library preparation. TCRdb passed the 5' RACE reads through MiXCR, listing each CDR3 protein once. The sample yields fewer than 50,000 distinct CDR3 sequences, about 6.5% seen once. Study results and limitations: The study's VDJdb matching favored anti-spike CD8 responses and missed private and CD4 specificities.

The CDR3 length is 15 residues. Germline CDR1 is SGHAT and CDR2 is FQNNGV. V was trimmed by 3 bases and J by 5 bases, leaving 17 bases between them. Of note for this clonotype: Its antigen is not known.

The rearrangement uses TRBV11-2 and TRBJ2-7; tentatively, D is TRBD1 (5 bases). The specimen was whole blood, collected at baseline. The receptor comes from an adult who was a healthcare worker with PCR-confirmed SARS-CoV-2 infection or an uninfected control (not recorded which). The CDR3 DNA is TGTGCCAGCAGCTTCTCACCGACAGAGTTCCACGAGCAGTACTTC. This gives the protein CASSFSPTEFHEQYF.